This record concerns one T cell receptor beta chain sequence. Under the authors' procedure: Reference gene primer amplification gave nucleated cell count estimates. Sequenced by immunoSEQ multiplex PCR; TCRdb stores in-frame clones only, minus some. V and J calls and clone size are copied from that table; D and trimming were computed from the DNA. The data show over 30,000 clones, roughly 90% seen once. These data originate in a study of blood T cell repertoires in COVID-19. Study-wide background: Sites in the United States, Italy and Spain provided acute and convalescent COVID-19 samples. Sample material is recorded as cDNA or gDNA derived from T cells, B-cell-depleted T cells, or PBMCs.

The V end was cut by 2 bases, the J end by 4 bases, with 5 bases between. The CDR3 length is 12 residues. CDR1 is SGHAT, CDR2 FQDESV, per germline (reference sequence). The sequenced sample consisted of peripheral blood. This rearrangement joins TRBV11-1 to TRBJ2-5, with D unclear. The clonotype comes from an older man with acute or convalescent COVID-19. The DNA for the CDR3 is TGTGCCAGCAGCTTAAATCGAGAGACCCAGTACTTC. Its translation is CASSLNRETQYF.